What follows are 19 T cell receptor beta chains derived from one specimen sequenced in a study of Ad26.COV2.S vaccination and SARS-CoV-2 variants. Treatment specified: around 19 received Ad26.COV2.S at low or high dose, single or two shots; about 5 received placebo; per-sample allocation not given. Specimen acquisition occurred on day 63 following the initial vaccine or placebo injection. Profiled with immunoSEQ multiplex PCR; TCRdb holds only in-frame clones, not every one. Of 380,000 or so clones in the sample, approximately 90% were seen once. The sample here was peripheral blood, taken in a trial of Ad26.COV2.S vaccine versus placebo. The receptors shown here come from a person between 18 and 65 years old who received the Ad26.COV2.S COVID-19 vaccine or a placebo.

This chain links TRBV9 with TRBJ2-2; maybe TRBD1 (5 bases). Germline CDR1 is SGDLS and CDR2 is YYNGEE. The CDR3 runs to 13 residues. V was shortened by 2 bases and J by 8 bases, with 10 bases between the two germline ends. The CDR3 here is CASSVAGFGELFF. CDR3 coding DNA: TGTGCCAGCAGCGTGGCAGGGTTTGGGGAGCTGTTTTTT.

The chain links TRBV10-3 to TRBJ1-2; D is unresolved. The CDR3 has 11 residues. From germline, CDR1 is ENHRY and CDR2 SYGVKD. V lost 7 bases to trimming and J lost 4 bases, with 7 bases between them. The CDR3 DNA reads as TGTGCCATCAACGCAGCCTATGGCTACACCTTC. It yields the protein CAINAAYGYTF.

The rearrangement uses TRBV30 and TRBJ2-1, with 7 bases fitting TRBD1. The J segment lost 7 bases and the V segment lost 2 bases, leaving 5 bases of the junction unmatched. CDR3 length equals 13 residues. Per germline, CDR1 GTSNPN and CDR2 SVGIG (reference sequence). CDR3 bases: TGTGCCTGGAGTCCGGGACAGAGAAATGAGCAGTTCTTC. Translated, it gives CAWSPGQRNEQFF.

The CDR3 bases are TGTGCCAGCAGCCAAGGAAGGAGGGTGTCACCCCTCCACTTT. Translation: CASSQGRRVSPLHF. This sequence joins TRBV14 and TRBJ1-6; D remains unclear. Germline-derived CDR1 and CDR2 are SGHDN and FVKESK. Deletions cut 1 base from V and 10 bases from J, with 11 bases between. The CDR3 length is 14 residues.

The chain links TRBV5-1 to TRBJ2-3, with 10 nucleotides matching TRBD1. Germline CDR1 and CDR2: SGHRS and YFSETQ. The CDR3 totals 15 residues. J was trimmed by 5 bases and V by 4 bases; bases with no gene match: 7. The CDR3 protein is CASSRPGQGKDTQYF. CDR3 nucleotide sequence: TGCGCCAGCAGCCGCCCGGGACAGGGGAAAGATACGCAGTATTTT.

This clone was seen only once. This sample also contains other DNA sequences that code for the same CDR3. V is TRBV4-2 and J is TRBJ1-2, with D possibly matching TRBD1 (6 bases). Trimming removed 4 bases from V and 2 bases from J, with 11 bases in between. Per the germline V gene, CDR1 is LGHNA and CDR2 is YNFKEQ. The CDR3 length is 14 residues. CDR3 residues: CASSPETGNYGYTF. As DNA, the CDR3 is TGTGCCAGCAGCCCGGAAACAGGGAACTATGGCTACACCTTC.

J is TRBJ1-4 and V is TRBV11-2; 8 nucleotides match TRBD1. This CDR3 is built from 15 residues. J gave up 7 bases and V 5 bases, and 9 bases lay outside the gene matches. CDR1 and CDR2 from the germline V gene are SGHAT and FQNNGV. The CDR3 protein is CASSLRGLDGEKLFF. Here the CDR3 DNA reads TGTGCCAGCAGCCTCAGGGGGCTGGATGGTGAAAAACTGTTTTTT.

This clone has just one count. The chain uses TRBV4-2 and TRBJ2-7, with 8 bases identical to TRBD2. V was clipped by 5 bases and J by 4 bases; unmatched bases: 1. The CDR3 loop spans 12 amino acids. From germline, CDR1 is LGHNA and CDR2 YNFKEQ. CDR3 in amino acids: CASSGLAYEQYF. The DNA for the CDR3 is TGTGCCAGCAGCGGACTAGCATACGAGCAGTACTTC.

CDR3 coding DNA: TGTGCCAGCAGCCAAGATACTAGCAGGGGTGAGCAGTTCTTC. It is translated as CASSQDTSRGEQFF. The V and J genes are TRBV4-2 and TRBJ2-1; either TRBD1 or TRBD2 may fit D (6 bases each). Trimming cost V 0 bases and J 9 bases, with 12 bases left between them. Germline-derived CDR1 and CDR2 are LGHNA and YNFKEQ. The CDR3 consists of 14 residues.

This chain links TRBV5-1 with TRBJ2-1, with TRBD1 as a possible D gene (6 bases). The CDR3 is made up of 14 amino acids. Trimming took off 2 bases at V and 8 bases at J, with 14 bases between the two ends. CDR1 is SGHRS, CDR2 YFSETQ, per germline. This chain's CDR3 is CASSLGRGQDEQFF. CDR3 DNA: TGCGCCAGCAGCTTAGGCAGGGGCCAAGATGAGCAGTTCTTC.

V gene TRBV2 combines with J gene TRBJ2-7; no reliable D call. Per germline, CDR1 SNHLY and CDR2 FYNNEI. This CDR3 contains 13 residues. Between the trimmed V and J ends, which lost 1 base and 2 bases, there was a span of 6 bases. CDR3 protein: CASSEEGTYEQYF. The CDR3 DNA reads TGTGCCAGCAGTGAAGAGGGCACCTACGAGCAGTACTTC.

The chain joins TRBV19 to TRBJ2-7, with D possibly being TRBD1 (6 bases). Trimming left V 4 bases short and J 3 bases short, with 7 bases between. The CDR3 has 12 amino acids. Looked up from germline, CDR1 is LNHDA and CDR2 is SQIVND (reference sequence). The CDR3 is CASSRGHYEQYF. CDR3 in DNA: TGTGCCAGTAGTAGGGGGCACTACGAGCAGTACTTC.

The table lists this clone with a count of one. The genes are TRBV18 and TRBJ2-1; TRBD2 agrees at 12 bases. Germline V gene lookup returns CDR1 KGHSH and CDR2 LQKENI. The CDR3 has 14 amino acids. J was trimmed by 8 bases and V by 5 bases; bases with no gene match: 4. CDR3 bases: TGTGCCAGCTCAGCTAGCGGGGGGGCCCATGAGCAGTTCTTC. Its translation: CASSASGGAHEQFF.

The chain is built from TRBV28 and TRBJ1-4, with TRBD1 matching 7 bases. Trimming removed 6 bases from V and 1 base from J; junction bases left unmatched: 8. There are 16 residues in the CDR3. In germline, CDR1 is MDHEN, CDR2 SYDVKM. This chain's CDR3 is CASRRQGVITNEKLFF. The CDR3 DNA reads as TGTGCCAGCAGACGACAGGGTGTAATAACTAATGAAAAACTGTTTTTT.

The rearrangement links TRBV9 to TRBJ1-2; no clear D gene. The CDR3 has 14 amino acids. Germline CDR1 reads SGDLS; CDR2 reads YYNGEE. Trimming left V 0 bases short and J 1 base short, with 7 bases between. This CDR3 reads CASSVGQNNYGYTF. The DNA of the CDR3 is TGTGCCAGCAGCGTAGGGCAGAATAACTATGGCTACACCTTC.

This chain connects TRBV6-1 to TRBJ1-6; 7 bases line up with TRBD1. CDR1 MNHNS and CDR2 SASEGT come from the germline V gene. V was pared by 2 bases and J by 4 bases, with 2 bases of the junction left unmatched. The CDR3 spans 15 residues. The CDR3 DNA reads as TGTGCCAGCAGTGAACACAGGGGATATAATTCACCCCTCCACTTT. Protein sequence: CASSEHRGYNSPLHF.

This clone was seen a single time. This rearrangement joins TRBV3-1 (or the pseudogene TRBV3-2) to TRBJ2-1; 14 nucleotides line up with TRBD2. Germline CDR1 reads LGHDT; CDR2 reads YNNKEL (reference sequence). Losses at the gene ends were 4 bases for V and 3 bases for J; bases not matched to a gene: 8. The CDR3 has 18 amino acids. The CDR3 nucleotides read TGTGCCAGCAGCCGGGGACTAGCGGGAGTAGAGGGCTACAATGAGCAGTTCTTC. This codes for CASSRGLAGVEGYNEQFF.

This clone was found once. The DNA of the CDR3 is TGCGCCAGCAGTCTCGCGGGTCTGCTCGGCACCGGGGAGCTGTTTTTT. Its protein product is CASSLAGLLGTGELFF. The J gene is TRBJ2-2, the V gene TRBV5-1; possibly TRBD2 for D (5 bases). The CDR3 is made up of 16 amino acids. The V end lost 5 bases, the J end lost 4 bases, and 18 bases lay between the germline ends. Germline values: CDR1 SGHRS, CDR2 YFSETQ.

This sequence joins TRBV27 and TRBJ2-7; TRBD1 agrees at 8 bases. In germline, CDR1 is MNHEY, CDR2 SMNVEV (reference sequence). Losses at the gene ends were 8 bases for V and 6 bases for J; bases not matched to a gene: 12. This CDR3 has 14 amino acids. The CDR3, as DNA: TGTGCCAGCGGAGACAGGGGAAGTCGTAGCGAGCAGTACTTC. This encodes CASGDRGSRSEQYF.